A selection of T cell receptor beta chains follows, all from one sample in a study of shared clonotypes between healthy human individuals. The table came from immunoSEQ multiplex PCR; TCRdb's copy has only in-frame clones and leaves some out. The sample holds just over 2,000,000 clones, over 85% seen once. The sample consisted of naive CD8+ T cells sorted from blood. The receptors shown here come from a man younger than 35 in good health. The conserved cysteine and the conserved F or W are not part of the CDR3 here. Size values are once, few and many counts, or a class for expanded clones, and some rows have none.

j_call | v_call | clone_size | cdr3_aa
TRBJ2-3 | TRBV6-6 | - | ACWYGPNADTQY
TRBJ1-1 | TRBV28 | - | ASSPPGKAF
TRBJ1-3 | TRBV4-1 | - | ASSQGDSSGNTIY
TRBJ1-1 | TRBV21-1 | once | ASSKGALNTEAF
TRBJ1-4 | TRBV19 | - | ASKRGSWEKLF
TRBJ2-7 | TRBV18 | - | ASSPSSGTSGVQPTYEQY
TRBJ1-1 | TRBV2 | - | ASSATGGGAGAF
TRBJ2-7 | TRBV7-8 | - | ASSLVVQGTYEQY
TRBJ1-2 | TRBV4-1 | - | ASSHRADTPYGYT
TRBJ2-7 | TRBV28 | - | ASSAWTGGADEQY
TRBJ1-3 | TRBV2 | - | ASSEGGTVGNTIY
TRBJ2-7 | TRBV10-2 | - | ASSDGGGVLSYEQY
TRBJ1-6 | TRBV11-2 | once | ASSLVVRSGSSPLH
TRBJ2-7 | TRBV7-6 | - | ASSLVPVCEQY
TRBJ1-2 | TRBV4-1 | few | ASSQVGQFEYGYT
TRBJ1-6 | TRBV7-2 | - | ASSLDTRSSYNSPLH